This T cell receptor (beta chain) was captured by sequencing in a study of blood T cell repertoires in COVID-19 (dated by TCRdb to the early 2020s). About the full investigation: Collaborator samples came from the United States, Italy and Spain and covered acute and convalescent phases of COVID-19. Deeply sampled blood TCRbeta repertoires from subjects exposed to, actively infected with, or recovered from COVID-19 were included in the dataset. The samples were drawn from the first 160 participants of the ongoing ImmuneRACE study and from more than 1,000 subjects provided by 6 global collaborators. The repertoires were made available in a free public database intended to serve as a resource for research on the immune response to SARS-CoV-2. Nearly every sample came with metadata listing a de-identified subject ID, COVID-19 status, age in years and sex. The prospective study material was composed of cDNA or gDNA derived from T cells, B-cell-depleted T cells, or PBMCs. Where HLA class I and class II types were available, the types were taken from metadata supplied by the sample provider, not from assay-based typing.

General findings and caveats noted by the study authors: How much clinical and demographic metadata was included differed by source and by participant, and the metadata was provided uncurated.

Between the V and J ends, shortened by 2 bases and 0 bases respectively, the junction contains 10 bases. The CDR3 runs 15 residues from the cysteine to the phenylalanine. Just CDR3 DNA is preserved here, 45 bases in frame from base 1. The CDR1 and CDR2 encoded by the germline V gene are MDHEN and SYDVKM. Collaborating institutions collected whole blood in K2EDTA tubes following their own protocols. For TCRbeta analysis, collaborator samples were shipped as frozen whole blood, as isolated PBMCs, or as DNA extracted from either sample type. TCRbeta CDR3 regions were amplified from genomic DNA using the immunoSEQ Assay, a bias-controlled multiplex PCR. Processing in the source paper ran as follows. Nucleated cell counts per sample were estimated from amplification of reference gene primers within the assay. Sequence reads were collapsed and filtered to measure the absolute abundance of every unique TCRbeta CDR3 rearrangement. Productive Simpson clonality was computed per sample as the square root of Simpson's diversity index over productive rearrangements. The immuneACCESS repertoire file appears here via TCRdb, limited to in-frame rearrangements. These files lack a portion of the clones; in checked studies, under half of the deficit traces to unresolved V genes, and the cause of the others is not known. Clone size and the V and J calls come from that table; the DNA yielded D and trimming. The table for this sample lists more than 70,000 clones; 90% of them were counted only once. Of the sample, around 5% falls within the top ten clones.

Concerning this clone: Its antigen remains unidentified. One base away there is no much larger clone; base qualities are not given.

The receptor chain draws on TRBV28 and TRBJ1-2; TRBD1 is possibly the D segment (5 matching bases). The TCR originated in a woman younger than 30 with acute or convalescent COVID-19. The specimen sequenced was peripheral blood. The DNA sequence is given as TGTGCCAGCAGTTTAGGGGCAGGGACTAACTATGGCTACACCTTC. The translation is CASSLGAGTNYGYTF.